Below are 25 T cell receptor beta chains sequenced from a single sample in a study of blood T cell repertoires in COVID-19. Profiled with immunoSEQ multiplex PCR; TCRdb holds only in-frame clones, not every one. The table includes approximately 260,000 clones, 65% to 85% detected once. Material: PBMCs or T cells enriched from blood (not recorded which). The receptors originated from a man aged 50 to 60 who had recovered from COVID-19.

The V call is TRBV30, the J call TRBJ2-2; 8 nucleotides line up with TRBD1. CDR3 length: 14 amino acids. Germline CDR1 reads GTSNPN; CDR2 reads SVGIG (reference sequence). The junction had 4 bases not matched to a gene; V was cut back by 3 bases and J by 4 bases. The CDR3 coding sequence is TGTGCCTGGAGAGAAACAGGGGGCACCGGGGAGCTGTTTTTT. As protein: CAWRETGGTGELFF. The full variable domain, rest sourced from reference TRBV30 and TRBJ2-2, is SQTIHQWPATLVQPVGSPLSLECTVEGTSNPNLYWYRQAAGRGLQLLFYSVGIGQISSEVPQNLSASRPQDRQFILSSKKLLLSDSGFYLCAWRETGGTGELFFGEGSRLTVL.

This CDR3 reads CASSRGDTLNTGELFF. CDR3 nucleotides: TGTGCCAGTAGTAGGGGAGACACGTTGAACACCGGGGAGCTGTTTTTT. J is TRBJ2-2 and V is TRBV19; perhaps TRBD2 as D (5 bases). Germline-derived CDR1 and CDR2 are LNHDA and SQIVND (reference sequence). V was cut by 4 bases and J by 1 base, with 13 bases left in between. This CDR3 spans 16 amino acids.

This rearrangement joins TRBV2 to TRBJ1-5; D is undetermined. Germline assignment: CDR1 SNHLY and CDR2 FYNNEI. The CDR3 length is 12 residues. The V and J ends lost 4 bases and 7 bases respectively, with 8 bases between them. The CDR3 protein is CASSAETQPQHF. CDR3 in DNA: TGTGCCAGCAGTGCAGAGACACAGCCCCAGCATTTT.

The CDR3 nucleotides are TGTGCCAGCAGCAAGATGGCTGGAGCGATGAACAATGAGCAGTTCTTC. It codes for CASSKMAGAMNNEQFF. The V call is TRBV7-3, the J call TRBJ2-1; the D is unclear. The CDR3 extends over 16 amino acids. Trimming removed 5 bases from V and 5 bases from J, with 19 bases in between. Germline V gene data show CDR1 as SGHTA and CDR2 as FQGTGA.

This chain uses TRBV30 with TRBJ1-3; 11 nucleotides match TRBD1. The V and J ends lost 5 bases and 1 base, in that order; junction bases with no gene match: 7. Per the germline V gene, CDR1 is GTSNPN and CDR2 is SVGIG (reference sequence). The length of the CDR3 is 16 residues. CDR3 sequence (DNA): TGTGCCTGGGCCAGGACAGGGGGCGTTTCTGGAAACACCATATATTTT. As protein: CAWARTGGVSGNTIYF.

V is TRBV5-6 and J is TRBJ2-2; 8 bases agree with TRBD2. The V gene's germline CDR1 is SGHDT and CDR2 YYEEEE. There are 14 residues in the CDR3. V was pared by 4 bases and J by 6 bases, with 5 bases of the junction left unmatched. The CDR3 DNA follows: TGTGCCAGCAGCCCGGCCGGGGGGGCCGGGGAGCTGTTTTTT. Translated: CASSPAGGAGELFF.

The sample holds many counts of this clone. This chain links TRBV7-9 with TRBJ2-3; a weak D match, TRBD2 (5 bases). CDR1 is SEHNR and CDR2 is FQNEAQ in the germline V gene (reference sequence). This CDR3 contains 13 residues. Between the trimmed V and J ends, which lost 7 bases and 4 bases, there was a span of 12 bases. Written as DNA, the CDR3 is TGTGCCAGCAACCGGGGTGGGGCAGATACGCAGTATTTT. It yields the protein CASNRGGADTQYF.

The DNA of the CDR3 is TGTGCCAGCAGCCAAGAGAAAACTAGCGGGGGCTACGAGCAGTACTTC. As protein: CASSQEKTSGGYEQYF. The V call is TRBV4-2, the J call TRBJ2-7; 11 bases match TRBD2. The CDR3 consists of 16 residues. CDR1 and CDR2 from the germline V gene are LGHNA and YNFKEQ. V trimming: 0 bases; J trimming: 3 bases; junction bases outside the gene matches: 4.

This clone was counted only a few times. This sequence joins TRBV7-3 and TRBJ1-2; 10 bases are shared with TRBD1. This CDR3 has 14 amino acids. Germline CDR1 SGHTA, CDR2 FQGTGA. The J segment lost 8 bases and the V segment lost 5 bases, leaving 8 bases of the junction unmatched. Here the CDR3 DNA reads TGTGCCAGCAGCAACCCGGGACAGGGGCGAGGCTACACCTTC. Amino acid sequence: CASSNPGQGRGYTF.

V is TRBV5-4 and J is TRBJ1-2, with 7 bases matching TRBD1. The J segment lost 8 bases and the V segment lost 3 bases, leaving 7 bases of the junction unmatched. CDR3 length: 13 amino acids. CDR1 is SGHNT, CDR2 YYREEE, per germline (reference sequence). The CDR3 spells CASSSNRGGGYTF. The CDR3 DNA is TGTGCCAGCAGCTCCAACAGGGGTGGAGGCTACACCTTC.

This clone was detected once. The chain is built from TRBV14 and TRBJ2-1; 8 bases agree with TRBD2. The CDR3 runs 15 residues. The V gene end was trimmed by 2 bases and the J gene end by 4 bases; junction bases not matched to a gene: 4. Germline values: CDR1 SGHDN, CDR2 FVKESK. The chain's CDR3 is CASSQKTSAYNEQFF. DNA for the CDR3: TGTGCCAGCAGCCAAAAGACTAGCGCATACAATGAGCAGTTCTTC.

This sequence joins TRBV5-1 and TRBJ2-5; possible D gene TRBD2, 6 bases. Trimming took off 0 bases at V and 5 bases at J, with 11 bases between the two ends. Germline CDR1 is SGHRS and CDR2 is YFSETQ. The CDR3 runs 14 residues. The DNA for the CDR3 is TGCGCCAGCAGCTTGGCTGCAGGGAGGGAGACCCAGTACTTC. Its translation is CASSLAAGRETQYF.

This clone showed up just once. This sample includes further DNA sequences coding for the same CDR3. The chain links TRBV2 to TRBJ1-3; 7 nucleotides line up with TRBD1. V was clipped by 3 bases and J by 4 bases; unmatched bases: 12. CDR3 length: 17 residues. In germline, CDR1 is SNHLY, CDR2 FYNNEI. CDR3 nucleotide sequence: TGTGCCAGCAGTGAGCACAAAGGGGGCATGGGAGGAAACACCATATATTTT. It translates to CASSEHKGGMGGNTIYF.

The chain uses TRBV5-1 and TRBJ1-5; D unclear. Trimming pared 0 bases from V and 10 bases from J, leaving 14 bases between. Germline V gives CDR1 SGHRS, CDR2 YFSETQ. The CDR3 runs to 14 residues. The CDR3 bases are TGCGCCAGCAGCTTGGCCGAGGAGGGAGATCCCCAGCATTTT. This encodes CASSLAEEGDPQHF.

This clone occurred once. The chain joins TRBV2 to TRBJ2-3; 10 bases line up with TRBD2. The germline gives CDR1 SNHLY, CDR2 FYNNEI. This CDR3 is built from 15 residues. J lost 4 bases, V lost 7 bases, and 8 bases had no gene match. The CDR3 nucleotides read TGTGCCAGCATGGGAGGAGGACTAGCGGCAGATACGCAGTATTTT. It specifies CASMGGGLAADTQYF.

The chain links TRBV5-1 to TRBJ1-1, with 8 bases identical to TRBD1. The CDR3 contains 14 residues. J was trimmed by 5 bases and V by 4 bases; bases with no gene match: 7. Germline V gene data show CDR1 as SGHRS and CDR2 as YFSETQ. CDR3 region: CASSSGQGRTEAFF. The CDR3 DNA reads as TGCGCCAGCAGCAGCGGACAGGGTCGGACTGAAGCTTTCTTT.

This clone showed up just once. The rearrangement joins TRBV7-2 to TRBJ1-4; TRBD1 might be the D (6 bases). The germline V and J ends were trimmed by 4 bases and 8 bases, with 14 bases remaining between them. In germline, CDR1 is SGHTA, CDR2 FQGNSA. The CDR3 extends over 14 amino acids. The CDR3 protein is CASSYWTAGEKLFF. DNA of the CDR3: TGTGCCAGCAGCTACTGGACAGCTGGCGAAAAACTGTTTTTT. The variable domain in full, with the rest retrieved from reference TRBV7-2 and TRBJ1-4, is GAGVSQSPSNKVTEKGKDVELRCDPISGHTALYWYRQSLGQGLEFLIYFQGNSAPDKSGLPSDRFSAERTGGSVSTLTIQRTQQEDSAVYLCASSYWTAGEKLFFGSGTQLSVL.

The chain has TRBV9 and TRBJ1-2, with D unresolved. V was trimmed by 0 bases and J by 9 bases, leaving 9 bases between them. Germline V CDR1 and CDR2: SGDLS, YYNGEE. The CDR3 length is 12 residues. CDR3 nucleotide sequence: TGTGCCAGCAGCGTAGTCCGGGATCGCTACACCTTC. This gives the protein CASSVVRDRYTF.

V usage is TRBV7-2 and J usage is TRBJ2-7, with 13 positions matching TRBD2. This CDR3 comprises 17 residues. Trimming cost V 1 base and J 7 bases; bases outside gene matches: 10. Germline loops: CDR1 SGHTA, CDR2 FQGNSA. The CDR3 bases are TGTGCCAGCAGCTTAGAGGGACTAGCGGGGTACCTACGTGAGCAGTACTTC. Protein product: CASSLEGLAGYLREQYF.

This clone has just one count. J is TRBJ2-3 and V is TRBV19, with 8 bases lining up with TRBD2. V gave up 5 bases and J gave up 3 bases; unmatched junction bases: 4. CDR1 and CDR2 (germline): LNHDA, SQIVND (reference sequence). The CDR3 is made up of 14 amino acids. CDR3 sequence reads: CASSLSGGTDTQYF. The CDR3 DNA reads as TGTGCCAGTAGTTTAAGCGGGGGTACAGATACGCAGTATTTT.

V is TRBV5-5 and J is TRBJ1-6; D gene uncertain. CDR1 is SGHKS, CDR2 YYEKEE, per germline (reference sequence). The CDR3 extends over 12 amino acids. The ends were cut back, 4 bases at V and 5 bases at J, with 4 bases in the middle. In DNA form, the CDR3 reads TGTGCCAGCAGCACTAATAATTCACCCCTCCACTTT. Its translation: CASSTNNSPLHF.

The V and J genes are TRBV6-1 and TRBJ2-3; D gene unclear. V gave up 5 bases and J gave up 3 bases, with 12 bases separating them. The V gene's germline CDR1 is MNHNS and CDR2 SASEGT. This CDR3 contains 14 residues. The CDR3 protein is CASSLAVQTDTQYF. In DNA form, the CDR3 reads TGTGCCAGCAGTTTAGCAGTTCAGACAGATACGCAGTATTTT.

V gene TRBV9 combines with J gene TRBJ2-7; D is undetermined. The germline V gene has CDR1 SGDLS and CDR2 YYNGEE. The CDR3 has 14 amino acids. V dropped 2 bases and J dropped 5 bases, with 14 bases sitting between them. The CDR3 DNA reads TGTGCCAGCAGCGTCGGCTTGCAGAGCGACGAGCAGTACTTC. Encoded protein: CASSVGLQSDEQYF. The whole variable domain, filled in from reference TRBV9 and TRBJ2-7, reads DSGVTQTPKHLITATGQRVTLRCSPRSGDLSVYWYQQSLDQGLQFLIQYYNGEERAKGNILERFSAQQFPDLHSELNLSSLELGDSALYFCASSVGLQSDEQYFGPGTRLTVT.

This sequence joins TRBV5-1 and TRBJ1-6; 7 bases match TRBD1. The CDR3 loop spans 14 amino acids. Germline CDR1 is SGHRS and CDR2 is YFSETQ. Trimming cost V 4 bases and J 7 bases; bases outside gene matches: 5. CDR3 loop: CASSPGTENSPLHF. CDR3 nucleotides: TGCGCCAGCAGCCCCGGGACAGAGAATTCACCCCTCCACTTT.

This clone appeared a few times. Germline and junction disagree at one end, which may indicate a read error. The chain recombines TRBV18 with TRBJ1-5, with D possibly being TRBD1 (6 bases). Germline V lookup: CDR1 KGHSH, CDR2 LQKENI. CDR3 length: 15 residues. The chain's CDR3 is CASSPQQGINQPQHF. The CDR3 DNA follows: TGTGCCAGCTCCCCACAACAGGGTATCAATCAGCCCCAGCATTTT.